This section outlines one T cell receptor (beta chain) sequence together with its context. Antigen unknown. The data originate from a study of Graves' ophthalmopathy and Graves' hyperthyroidism. Findings and caveats of the study: Most thyroid-expanded clonotypes exceeding 0.001 frequency were also found in blood.

Germline CDR1 reads MGHRA; CDR2 reads YSYEKL. The CDR3 is made up of 16 amino acids. V was pared by 2 bases and J by 0 bases, with 3 bases of the junction left unmatched. Investigators amplified TCR beta CDR3 regions from RNA transcripts. The workflow started with a first-round RT-PCR run with HTBI primers and then moved on to a second-round multiplex PCR. TCRdb reprocessed the multiplex PCR reads via MiXCR and lists one record per CDR3 protein. There are around 1.1 million distinct CDR3 sequences in the sample; 35% to 40% occur only once, and around 10% lies in the top ten. Lactation, pregnancy, uncontrolled infections and other autoimmune diseases were all grounds for excluding patients.

The receptor was isolated from an adult man with Graves' hyperthyroidism. The rearrangement uses TRBV4-1 and TRBJ1-4; 7 bases line up with TRBD1. Source material: peripheral blood or thyroid tissue (not recorded which). CDR3 loop: CASSQSTGATNEKLFF. The DNA of the CDR3 is TGCGCCAGCAGCCAATCCACAGGGGCAACTAATGAAAAACTGTTTTTT.